These 32 T cell receptor beta chains originate from one sample sequenced in a study of T-cell reconstitution after alpha-beta-depleted transplantation in children. Whole-study findings and limits: The main origin of T-cell counts and diversity one year after transplant was newly produced T cells.

Library preparation (for TCRbeta) was performed with unique molecular identifiers. TCRdb recomputed calls from the PCR reads with MiXCR, one row per CDR3 protein. The table includes around 300,000 distinct CDR3 sequences, almost 8% detected once. What these receptors recognize is not known. Sequenced here: peripheral blood, sampled 360 days after TCRalphabeta/CD19-depleted stem cell transplant. These receptor sequences come from a female patient under 10 years old who had a stem cell transplant for Fanconi anemia, so the T cells may come from the graft donor.

This clonotype has at least ten counts. The chain recombines TRBV5-1 with TRBJ2-6, with D unresolved. Trimming removed 6 bases at V and 0 bases at J, with 16 bases between. CDR3 length: 17 residues. Per the germline V gene, CDR1 is SGHRS and CDR2 is YFSETQ. The CDR3 spells CASTFISQFSGANVLTF. The CDR3 region has the DNA TGCGCCAGCACCTTTATTTCTCAGTTCTCTGGGGCCAACGTCCTGACTTTC.

The sample holds many counts of this clonotype. The DNA for the CDR3 is TGTGCCACCGGACAGGGCCAAGGTCAAGAGACCCAGTACTTC. It codes for CATGQGQGQETQYF. V and J are TRBV10-3 and TRBJ2-5; 8 positions agree with TRBD1. The CDR3 sequence is 14 residues long. Germline V CDR1 and CDR2: ENHRY, SYGVKD. Losses at the gene ends were 10 bases for V and 2 bases for J; bases not matched to a gene: 9.

Points on this clonotype: This may be a read error: a much more frequent sequence differs by one nucleotide. The rearrangement uses TRBV4-1 and TRBJ2-5, with D hard to call. This CDR3 has 14 residues. Germline CDR1 and CDR2: MGHRA and YSYEKL. The CDR3 DNA sequence: TGCGCCAGCAGCCAAGATACACTCCAAGAGACCCGGTACTTC. Translation: CASSQDTLQETRYF.

This clonotype has a handful of counts. The DNA for the CDR3 is TGTGCCAGCAGTGCCAGACTAGCGGGGGGGTTCCAAGAGACCCAGTACTTC. Amino acids: CASSARLAGGFQETQYF. This chain uses TRBV2 with TRBJ2-5, with 14 bases identical to TRBD2. Unmatched junction bases numbered 5, after V lost 4 bases and J lost 1 base. The CDR3 is made up of 17 amino acids. The germline V gene has CDR1 SNHLY and CDR2 FYNNEI.

The table lists this clonotype with many counts. V is TRBV6-5 and J is TRBJ2-6, with 9 positions matching TRBD1. Losses at the gene ends were 5 bases for V and 2 bases for J; bases not matched to a gene: 10. The germline gives CDR1 MNHEY, CDR2 SVGAGI. This CDR3 has 18 amino acids. The CDR3 nucleotides are TGTGCCAGCAGTATAGTCCCGGGACAGGGAACTGGGGCCAACGTCCTGACTTTC. Protein product: CASSIVPGQGTGANVLTF.

This clonotype was detected many times. The chain combines TRBV27 with TRBJ2-6; TRBD1 agrees at 10 bases. Trimming took 5 bases from V and 4 from J; bases not matched to a gene: 14. CDR1 is MNHEY and CDR2 is SMNVEV in the germline V gene (reference sequence). The CDR3 covers 19 residues. The CDR3 DNA reads as TGTGCCAGCAGTCCCCACCGTCCCGGGACAGGGGTCGGGGCCAACGTCCTGACTTTC. It specifies CASSPHRPGTGVGANVLTF.

By proportion, this clonotype is medium-sized (0.01 to 0.1%). This chain connects TRBV5-1 to TRBJ2-7; 9 nucleotides line up with TRBD2. The CDR3 covers 15 residues. Germline V gene sequence: CDR1 SGHRS, CDR2 YFSETQ. V lost 2 bases and J lost 4; bases outside the gene matches: 7. This chain's CDR3 is CASSFSGSFLYEQYF. In DNA form, the CDR3 reads TGCGCCAGCAGCTTTAGCGGGAGCTTTTTATACGAGCAGTACTTC. The full variable domain, in which reference TRBV5-1 and TRBJ2-7 provide the parts outside the CDR3, is KAGVTQTPRYLIKTRGQQVTLSCSPISGHRSVSWYQQTPGQGLQFLFEYFSETQRNKGNFPGRFSGRQFSNSRSEMNVSTLELGDSALYLCASSFSGSFLYEQYFGPGTRLTVT.

The chain links TRBV28 to TRBJ2-7; D perhaps matches TRBD2 (6 bases). The germline V gene encodes CDR1 MDHEN and CDR2 SYDVKM. The CDR3 has 14 amino acids. Trimming pared 7 bases from V and 2 bases from J, leaving 15 bases between. The DNA for the CDR3 is TGTGCCAGCAAATTGGCGGGGCCAACCTACGAGCAGTACTTC. Translation gives CASKLAGPTYEQYF.

Many counts were recorded for this clonotype. This chain links TRBV10-2 with TRBJ1-2; D remains unclear. The CDR3 loop spans 12 amino acids. The ends were cut back, 3 bases at V and 9 bases at J, with 11 bases in the middle. Per germline, CDR1 WSHSY and CDR2 SAAADI. The CDR3: CASSDDVVSYTF. As DNA, the CDR3 is TGCGCCAGCAGTGATGATGTCGTCAGCTACACCTTC.

The count of this clonotype is one. The missing conserved phenylalanine or tryptophan at the end of this CDR3 makes a read error likely. V usage is TRBV27 and J usage is TRBJ1-4; no firm D call. The V gene lost 7 bases and the J gene lost 0 bases, with 6 bases spanning the gap. The V gene's germline CDR1 is MNHEY and CDR2 SMNVEV (reference sequence). The CDR3 extends over 13 amino acids. CDR3 nucleotides: TGTGCCAGCAAATCTGCAACTAATGAAAAACTGTTTTGT. Encoded protein: CASKSATNEKLFC.

Only a few counts were recorded for this clonotype. This rearrangement joins TRBV3-1 to TRBJ1-1; 7 nucleotides align to TRBD1. CDR3 length: 17 residues. The ends lost 6 bases at V and 1 base at J; junction bases unmatched: 14. Germline V gene data show CDR1 as LGHDT and CDR2 as YNNKEL (reference sequence). CDR3 coding DNA: TGTGCCAGCAGACCGGAGGGGGCGAGGGGTGCGAACACTGAAGCTTTCTTT. This translates into CASRPEGARGANTEAFF.

This clonotype appeared a few times. The genes are TRBV10-3 and TRBJ2-2; D may be TRBD2 (5 bases). The germline V and J ends were trimmed by 4 bases and 3 bases, with 15 bases remaining between them. CDR1 and CDR2 (germline): ENHRY, SYGVKD. This CDR3 comprises 16 residues. The CDR3 protein is CAISVAGKVDTGELFF. The DNA for the CDR3 is TGTGCCATCAGTGTTGCGGGCAAGGTCGACACCGGGGAGCTGTTTTTT.

This clonotype was counted ten times or more. The chain carries TRBV6-5 and TRBJ2-1; possible D gene TRBD1, 6 bases. V gave up 4 bases and J gave up 2 bases, with 9 bases separating them. CDR1 MNHEY and CDR2 SVGAGI come from the germline V gene. The CDR3 extends over 14 amino acids. CDR3 DNA: TGTGCCAGCAGTTGGACAGTAGCCTACAATGAGCAGTTCTTC. Encoded protein: CASSWTVAYNEQFF.

Note on this clonotype: A junction boundary mismatches the germline segment, possibly from a read error. The chain combines TRBV10-3 with TRBJ2-5; 12 bases match TRBD2. CDR1 and CDR2 from the germline V gene are ENHRY and SYGVKD. The length of the CDR3 is 14 residues. DNA for the CDR3: TGTGCCATCAGCCCTAGCGGGGGGGCCTGGACCCAGTATTTC. This gives the protein CAISPSGGAWTQYF.

The chain is built from TRBV11-2 and TRBJ2-1; 10 nucleotides match TRBD2. V shed 4 bases, J shed 5 bases, and the junction held 5 bases outside the gene matches. CDR3 length: 15 residues. Germline CDR1 and CDR2: SGHAT and FQNNGV. The CDR3 loop is CASSSTSGADNEQFF. The DNA of the CDR3 is TGTGCCAGCAGCTCTACTAGCGGGGCCGACAATGAGCAGTTCTTC.

This clonotype was counted ten times or more. V and J are TRBV6-5 and TRBJ2-1; D remains ambiguous. The CDR3 consists of 17 residues. Trimming took 1 base from V and 3 from J, leaving 16 bases between them. CDR1 and CDR2 from the germline V gene are MNHEY and SVGAGI. The CDR3 bases are TGTGCCAGCAGTTACTGGGCGCGGCGAGTTGACTACAATGAGCAGTTCTTC. It codes for CASSYWARRVDYNEQFF.

This clonotype was counted only a few times. This chain links TRBV11-2 with TRBJ2-1; D is perhaps TRBD1 (6 bases). Germline-derived CDR1 and CDR2 are SGHAT and FQNNGV. The germline V and J ends were trimmed by 1 base and 3 bases, with 10 bases remaining between them. CDR3 length: 15 amino acids. The CDR3 reads CASSLGVGHYNEQFF. CDR3 nucleotides: TGTGCCAGCAGCTTAGGGGTGGGACACTACAATGAGCAGTTCTTC.

V and J are TRBV5-4 and TRBJ2-1; the D gene is possibly TRBD1 (5 bases). Germline CDR1 SGHNT, CDR2 YYREEE (reference sequence). Trimming took off 4 bases at V and 2 bases at J, with 13 bases between the two ends. The CDR3 is 15 amino acids. The CDR3 spells CASSEQVPTYNEQFF. The CDR3 nucleotides are TGTGCCAGCAGCGAACAGGTCCCTACCTACAATGAGCAGTTCTTC.

This clonotype was detected a few times. This chain joins TRBV28 and TRBJ2-7; tentatively, D is TRBD1 or TRBD2 (5 bases each). The ends were cut back, 3 bases at V and 0 bases at J, with 15 bases in the middle. Germline CDR1 and CDR2: MDHEN and SYDVKM. The CDR3 contains 16 residues. The CDR3 protein is CASSLALGRLSYEQYF. Here the CDR3 DNA reads TGTGCCAGCAGTTTGGCCCTGGGACGCCTCTCCTACGAGCAGTACTTC.

This clonotype was seen at least ten times. V gene TRBV5-1 combines with J gene TRBJ2-7; 8 bases align to TRBD2. Germline CDR1 SGHRS, CDR2 YFSETQ. The CDR3 contains 15 residues. V was clipped by 0 bases and J by 4 bases; unmatched bases: 6. The DNA for the CDR3 is TGCGCCAGCAGCTTGGGGGTAGCGGGGATATACGAGCAGTACTTC. As protein: CASSLGVAGIYEQYF. The complete variable domain, with remaining parts taken from reference TRBV5-1 and TRBJ2-7, reads KAGVTQTPRYLIKTRGQQVTLSCSPISGHRSVSWYQQTPGQGLQFLFEYFSETQRNKGNFPGRFSGRQFSNSRSEMNVSTLELGDSALYLCASSLGVAGIYEQYFGPGTRLTVT.

This clonotype was counted a few times. CDR3 in amino acids: CASSQEVRGYNEQFF. CDR3 bases: TGTGCCAGCAGCCAAGAGGTCAGGGGATACAATGAGCAGTTCTTC. V and J are TRBV3-1 and TRBJ2-1; D perhaps matches TRBD1 (6 bases). Trimming took off 0 bases at V and 4 bases at J, with 10 bases between the two ends. Per the germline V gene, CDR1 is LGHDT and CDR2 is YNNKEL (reference sequence). The CDR3 is 15 residues long.

The rearrangement uses TRBV21-1 and TRBJ1-5; TRBD1 is the table's D call and was not checked against the DNA. TRBV21-1 is termed a pseudogene. The CDR3 runs to 16 residues. The CDR3 nucleotides are TGTGCCAGCACCAACCGGGACCGCGTTAGCAATCAGCCCCAGCATTTT. The encoded protein is CASTNRDRVSNQPQHF.

V is TRBV3-1 and J is TRBJ2-4; weak D call: TRBD2 (5 bases). The CDR3 extends over 16 amino acids. The germline V gene encodes CDR1 LGHDT and CDR2 YNNKEL (reference sequence). V was clipped by 3 bases and J by 0 bases, with 12 bases between them. The CDR3 sequence is CASSHTSHLAKNIQYF. The CDR3, as DNA: TGTGCCAGCAGCCACACTAGTCATCTAGCCAAAAACATTCAGTACTTC.

By sample share, this clonotype is medium-sized (0.01 to 0.1%). The chain has TRBV4-1 and TRBJ2-4; TRBD2 agrees at 11 bases. CDR1 MGHRA and CDR2 YSYEKL come from the germline V gene. V lost 0 bases and J lost 5; bases outside the gene matches: 9. The CDR3 contains 18 residues. The DNA for the CDR3 is TGCGCCAGCAGCCAAGAGGAACTACTAGCGGGAGTCGAAAACATTCAGTACTTC. It yields the protein CASSQEELLAGVENIQYF.

This sequence joins TRBV10-2 and TRBJ2-7, with D unresolved. V gave up 4 bases and J gave up 0 bases, with 7 bases separating them. Germline V gene lookup returns CDR1 WSHSY and CDR2 SAAADI. This CDR3 has 13 amino acids. The CDR3 spells CASSARASYEQYV. The CDR3 DNA sequence: TGCGCCAGCAGTGCAAGGGCCTCCTACGAGCAGTACGTC.

This chain links TRBV20-1 with TRBJ2-1; D remains ambiguous. V shed 7 bases and J shed 7 bases, with 8 bases lying between them. The CDR3 has 10 residues. Germline CDR1 reads DFQATT; CDR2 reads SNEGSKA (reference sequence). CDR3 amino acids: CSVERNEQFF. DNA of the CDR3: TGCAGTGTTGAGCGAAATGAGCAGTTCTTC.

This clonotype was observed at least ten times. The V and J genes are TRBV20-1 and TRBJ2-4; 8 bases are shared with TRBD2. The trim removed 0 bases at V and 9 bases at J, leaving 7 bases unmatched. The length of the CDR3 is 14 residues. Germline V gene sequence: CDR1 DFQATT, CDR2 SNEGSKA (reference sequence). CDR3 amino acids: CSARERGALGIQYF. CDR3 coding DNA: TGCAGTGCTAGAGAGCGGGGGGCCTTGGGCATTCAGTACTTC.

This clonotype was detected only a few times. The gene calls are TRBV20-1 and TRBJ2-1; D may match TRBD1 or TRBD2 (5 bases each). This CDR3 region has 16 residues. The germline CDR1 and CDR2 sequences are DFQATT and SNEGSKA (reference sequence). The germline V and J ends were trimmed by 0 bases and 9 bases, with 21 bases remaining between them. CDR3 DNA: TGCAGTGCTAGAGACCAGAGGGGCGGTTTAGGTTTTGAGCAGTTCTTC. This encodes CSARDQRGGLGFEQFF.

This clonotype was recorded a few times. This chain connects TRBV3-1 to TRBJ2-2, with 7 bases lining up with TRBD2. With V trimmed by 4 bases and J by 2 bases, 7 bases remained unmatched. This CDR3 has 16 amino acids. Germline V gives CDR1 LGHDT, CDR2 YNNKEL (reference sequence). CDR3 coding DNA: TGTGCCAGCAGCCGGGGGAGCGGGGTTAACACCGGGGAGCTGTTTTTT. Translated, it gives CASSRGSGVNTGELFF.

This clonotype came up many times. V usage is TRBV5-1 and J usage is TRBJ2-1, with D uncertain. With 0 bases removed from V and 10 bases from J, the gap between germline ends came to 17 bases. The CDR3 totals 15 residues. The germline CDR1 and CDR2 sequences are SGHRS and YFSETQ. CDR3 nucleotide sequence: TGCGCCAGCAGCTTGGATCCCTCCAGCTTAGTCGAGCAGTTCTTC. It is translated as CASSLDPSSLVEQFF.

This clonotype occurred a few times. This chain connects TRBV10-3 to TRBJ1-4; the match to TRBD1 covers 7 bases. The trim removed 4 bases at V and 7 bases at J, leaving 12 bases unmatched. CDR3 length: 16 residues. Looked up from germline, CDR1 is ENHRY and CDR2 is SYGVKD. The CDR3 DNA sequence: TGTGCCATCAGTGTGAAATTGAGGGACAGCCCTGAAAAACTGTTTTTT. This codes for CAISVKLRDSPEKLFF.

The chain has TRBV28 and TRBJ1-2, with D tentatively TRBD1 (6 bases). The CDR3 has 14 amino acids. V lost 1 base and J lost 2, with 8 bases in between. The germline gives CDR1 MDHEN, CDR2 SYDVKM. CDR3: CASSLLTGNYGYTF. CDR3 in DNA: TGTGCCAGCAGTTTATTGACAGGAAACTATGGCTACACCTTC.